This T cell receptor (beta chain) was identified in a study of blood T cell repertoires in COVID-19. Study background: COVID-19 samples collected from the United States, Italy and Spain covered acute and convalescent phases.

This clone was detected once. J gave up 2 bases and V 6 bases, and 7 bases lay outside the gene matches. Germline CDR1 ENHRY, CDR2 SYGVKD. This CDR3 is built from 16 residues. The repertoire was sequenced with immunoSEQ multiplex PCR; TCRdb's copy has only in-frame clones and lacks some. The table has 100,000 to 120,000 clones, under 90% seen once. Sequenced material: peripheral blood. The V call is TRBV10-3, the J call TRBJ2-3, with 11 bases lining up with TRBD2. The clonotype was recovered from an elderly man with acute or convalescent COVID-19. The CDR3 coding sequence is TGTGCCATCAGCGAGGGGACTAGCGGACTCACAGATACGCAGTATTTT. Translated, it gives CAISEGTSGLTDTQYF.